This T cell receptor (beta chain) is from a study of T cell responses to AZD1222 COVID-19 vaccine. Study outcomes and limitations: Spike-specific TCR depth and breadth grew after two AZD1222 doses. In a largely white British group with more females than males, clonal diversity was possibly underestimated. Per reports, nearly half of all spike-specific TCRs target regions that are unmutated in variants.

The data were produced by immunoSEQ multiplex PCR, yet TCRdb's version contains in-frame clones alone and is incomplete. The sample comprises fewer than 85,000 clones, about 91% of which are singletons, and over 7.5% rests with the top ten. With regard to this clone: As yet, its antigen is unknown.

Trimming cost V 2 bases and J 6 bases; bases outside gene matches: 6. This CDR3 comprises 16 residues. Germline CDR1 KGHSH, CDR2 LQKENI. Second-dose recipients at about 4 or about 12 weeks were treated as one pooled group. The material was peripheral blood, obtained 28 days after the second AZD1222 dose. This receptor was identified in an adult who received the AZD1222 COVID-19 vaccine. This chain uses TRBV18 with TRBJ2-2; 10 bases align to TRBD2. This CDR3 is CASSPGLAGVSGELFF. In nucleotides, the CDR3 is TGTGCCAGCTCACCAGGGCTAGCGGGAGTTTCCGGGGAGCTGTTTTTT.